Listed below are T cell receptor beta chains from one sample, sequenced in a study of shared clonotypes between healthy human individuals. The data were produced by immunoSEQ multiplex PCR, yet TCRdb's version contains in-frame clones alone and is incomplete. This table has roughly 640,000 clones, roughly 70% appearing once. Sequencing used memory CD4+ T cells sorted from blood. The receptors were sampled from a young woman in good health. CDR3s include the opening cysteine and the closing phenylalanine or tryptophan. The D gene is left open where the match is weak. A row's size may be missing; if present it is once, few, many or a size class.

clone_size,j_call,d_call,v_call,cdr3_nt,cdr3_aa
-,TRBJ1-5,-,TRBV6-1,TGTGCCAGCAAGACGAGGGGGGAACTAAATCAGCCCCAGCATTTT,CASKTRGELNQPQHF
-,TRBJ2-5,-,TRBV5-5,TGTGCCAGCACATTGGGGGCAGGAGAAGAGACCCAGTACTTC,CASTLGAGEETQYF
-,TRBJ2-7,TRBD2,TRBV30,TGTGCCGGCGAACTAGCGGGAGTACACGAGCAGTACTTC,CAGELAGVHEQYF
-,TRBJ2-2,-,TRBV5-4,TGTGCCAGCAGCTTGGTACAGGGTGGTATGGACACCGGGGAGCTGTTTTTT,CASSLVQGGMDTGELFF
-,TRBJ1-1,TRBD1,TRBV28,TGTGCCAGCATCGACAGGGTCAGGACTGAAGCTTTCTTT,CASIDRVRTEAFF
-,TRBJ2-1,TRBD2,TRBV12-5,TGTGCTAGTGGTTTGTCCGTGTCTGGACTAGCGCCCGAAACCGCCTACAATGAGCAGTTCTTC,CASGLSVSGLAPETAYNEQFF
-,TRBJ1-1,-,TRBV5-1,TGCGCCAGCAGCTTAAACAGGTTTGAAGCTTTCTTT,CASSLNRFEAFF
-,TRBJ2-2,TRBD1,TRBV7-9,TGTGCCCTAGACAGGGGCCGAGTCACGAACACCGGGGAGCTGTTTTTT,CALDRGRVTNTGELFF
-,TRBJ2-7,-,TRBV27,TGTGCCAGCAGTCCTAGCGCGTCCTACGAGCAGTACTTC,CASSPSASYEQYF
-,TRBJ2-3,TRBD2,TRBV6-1,TGTGCCAGCAGTTCACTAGCGGGAGTAACAGATACGCAGTATTTT,CASSSLAGVTDTQYF
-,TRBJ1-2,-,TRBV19,TGTGCCAGTAGTATAGACGGACGCAACTATGGCTACACCTTC,CASSIDGRNYGYTF
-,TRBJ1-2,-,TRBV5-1,TGCGCCAGCAGCTGGGGGCAGGGACGAGCTAACTATGGCTACACCTTC,CASSWGQGRANYGYTF
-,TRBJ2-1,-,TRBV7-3,TGTGCCAGCAGTACCTCGGACATTAAGTTCTTC,CASSTSDIKFF
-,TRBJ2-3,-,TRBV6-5,TGTGCCAGCAGACCCTCCCTTTCTACAGATACGCAGTATTTT,CASRPSLSTDTQYF
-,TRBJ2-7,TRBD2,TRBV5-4,TGTGCCAGCAGGAGGGCGGGAGGGAACTACGAGCAGTACTTC,CASRRAGGNYEQYF
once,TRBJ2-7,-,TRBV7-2,TGTGCCAGCAGCTTATTTAGCTCCTACGAGCAGTACTTC,CASSLFSSYEQYF
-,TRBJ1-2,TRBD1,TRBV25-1,TGTGCCAGCAGTGGAACTCGGGGACAGGGGGCGCGTGGCTACACCTTC,CASSGTRGQGARGYTF
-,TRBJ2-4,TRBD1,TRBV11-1,TGTGCCAGCACCACGACAGGGTACCAAAACATTCAGTACTTC,CASTTTGYQNIQYF
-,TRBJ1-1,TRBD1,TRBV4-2,TGTGCCAGCAGCCAAGCCGACAGGGAGAACACTGAAGCTTTCTTT,CASSQADRENTEAFF
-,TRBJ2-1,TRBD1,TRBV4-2,TGTGCCAGCAGCGGACAGGGGCCATACAATGAGCAGTTCTTC,CASSGQGPYNEQFF
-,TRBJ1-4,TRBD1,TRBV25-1,TGTGCCAGCAGTACTGCCGGGACAGGGTTTGCTAATGAAAAACTGTTTTTT,CASSTAGTGFANEKLFF
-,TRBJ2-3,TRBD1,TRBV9,TGTGCCAGCAGAAGAGGGACAGGGGGGTTTTCCGGCACAGATACGCAGTATTTT,CASRRGTGGFSGTDTQYF
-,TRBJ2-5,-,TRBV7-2,TGTGCCAGCAGTAGGTTGGGCTACGAGACCCAGTACTTC,CASSRLGYETQYF
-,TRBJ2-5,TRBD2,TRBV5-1,TGCGCCAGCAGCATACCGGGACTAGCAGACGAGACCCAGTACTTC,CASSIPGLADETQYF
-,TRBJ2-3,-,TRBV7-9,TGTGCCAGCAGCTCACACCCCTTGGGCGGTGGGGCGGTTACGCAGTATTTT,CASSSHPLGGGAVTQYF
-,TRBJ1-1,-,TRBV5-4,TGTGCCAGCAGCTCACCATTTGGGACGGCGGGTTATGAAGCTTTCTTT,CASSSPFGTAGYEAFF
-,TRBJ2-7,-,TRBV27,TGTGCCAGCTCACGGGCGGGCGCCTACGAGCAGTACTTC,CASSRAGAYEQYF
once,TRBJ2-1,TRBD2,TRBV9,TGTGCCAGCAGCGTGACAGGACTAGCGGGAAGGCATGAGCAGTTCTTC,CASSVTGLAGRHEQFF
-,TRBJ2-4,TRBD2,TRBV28,TGTGCCAGCAGTTTGGCAGGGAGGGAGCACATTCAGTACTTC,CASSLAGREHIQYF
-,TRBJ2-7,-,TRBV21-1,TGTGCCAGCAGCATCAGGGACCCACGCGGTAGGAGCGAGCAGTACTTC,CASSIRDPRGRSEQYF
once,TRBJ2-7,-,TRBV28,TGTGCCAGCAGGGCGAGCTTTCGGTACGAGCAGTACTTC,CASRASFRYEQYF
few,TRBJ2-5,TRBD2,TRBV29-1,TGCAGCGGGAGGACTAGCGGGAAAGAGACCCAGTACTTC,CSGRTSGKETQYF
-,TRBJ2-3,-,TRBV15,TGTGCCACCAGCAGAGACGGGTGGGGCACAGATACGCAGTATTTT,CATSRDGWGTDTQYF
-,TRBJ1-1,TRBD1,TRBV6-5,TGTGCCAGCTGGGGGACAGCGGGCGGAGCTTTCTTT,CASWGTAGGAFF
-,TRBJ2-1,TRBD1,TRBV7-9,TGTGCCAGCAGCTTAGCCACAGGGGGCTTTGATGAGCAGTTCTTC,CASSLATGGFDEQFF
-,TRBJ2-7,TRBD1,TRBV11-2,TGTGCCAGCACCACCGGGACAGGGAACGACGAGCAGTACTTC,CASTTGTGNDEQYF
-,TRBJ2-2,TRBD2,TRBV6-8,TGTGCCAGCAGTAGCGGGAGTTCCACCGGGGAGCTGTTTTTT,CASSSGSSTGELFF
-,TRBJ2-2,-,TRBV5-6,TGTGCCAGCAGCTTTGGTAGCGTTCGGGCCGGGGAGCTGTTTTTT,CASSFGSVRAGELFF
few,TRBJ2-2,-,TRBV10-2,TGCGCCAGCAGTGCTCAGAACACCGGGGAGCTGTTTTTT,CASSAQNTGELFF
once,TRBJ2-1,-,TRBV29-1,TGCAGCGTTAAGGGGAGCACGGGACATGAGCAGTTCTTC,CSVKGSTGHEQFF
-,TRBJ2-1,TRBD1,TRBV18,TGTGCCAGCTCACCAGGGACAGGGCGCTTTAATGAGCAGTTCTTC,CASSPGTGRFNEQFF
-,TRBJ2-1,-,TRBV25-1,TGTGCCAGCAGTGAATATGCCAATGAGCAGTTCTTC,CASSEYANEQFF
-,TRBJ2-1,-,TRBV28,TGTGCCAGCAGTTTCGGCGGGTCCTCCTACAATGAGCAGTTCTTC,CASSFGGSSYNEQFF
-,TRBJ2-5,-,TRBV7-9,TGTGCCAGCAGCTCCCCCGCCGGTGAAGAGACCCAGTACTTC,CASSSPAGEETQYF
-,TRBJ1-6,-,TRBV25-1,TGTGCCAGCAGGGGAGCTTGGGCCCTCCACTTT,CASRGAWALHF
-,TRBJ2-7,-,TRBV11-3,TGTGCCAGCAGCCCCGGAGGTCTAGTCTCCGAGCAGTACTTC,CASSPGGLVSEQYF
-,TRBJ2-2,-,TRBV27,TGTGCCAGCAGCTTGGGGGGTCCGAACACCGGGGAGCTGTTTTTT,CASSLGGPNTGELFF
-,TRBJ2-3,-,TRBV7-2,TGTGCCAGCACTAAAAGGGCGGGCGTCAGCACAGATACGCAGTATTTT,CASTKRAGVSTDTQYF
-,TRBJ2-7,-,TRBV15,TGTGCCACCAGCAGATCCGGGGTGGATAATAGAGGGGAGCAGTACTTC,CATSRSGVDNRGEQYF
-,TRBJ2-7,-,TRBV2,TGTGCCAGCTCGGGTCTCTACGAGCAGTACTTC,CASSGLYEQYF
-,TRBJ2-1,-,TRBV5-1,TGCGCCAGCAGCTTGGAGGCTCTAGGCAATGAGCAGTTCTTC,CASSLEALGNEQFF
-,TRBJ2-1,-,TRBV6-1,TGTGCCAGCCTAAATCGGGACAATGAGCAGTTCTTC,CASLNRDNEQFF
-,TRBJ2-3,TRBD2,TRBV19,TGTGCCAGTAGTCCCCAGCGGGAGTCGGATACGCAGTATTTT,CASSPQRESDTQYF
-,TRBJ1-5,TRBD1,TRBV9,TGTGCCACCAAGACAGGGTCAGACTTGCCCCAGCATTTT,CATKTGSDLPQHF
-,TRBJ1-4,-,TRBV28,TGTGCCAGCCTGGGGGCTGCTGAAAAACTGTTTTTT,CASLGAAEKLFF
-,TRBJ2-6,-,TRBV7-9,TGTGCCAGCAGCTTCCCAGGGGCCGGGGCCAACGTCCTGACTTTC,CASSFPGAGANVLTF
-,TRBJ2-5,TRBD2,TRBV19,TGTGCCAGTAGTATTGGGGCTAGCGGGAGTTTGGAGACCCAGTACTTC,CASSIGASGSLETQYF
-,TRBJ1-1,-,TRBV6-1,TGTGCCAGCAGACCTAGCAGCAGAGGAACTGAAGCTTTCTTT,CASRPSSRGTEAFF
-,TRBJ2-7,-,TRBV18,TGTGCCAGCTCACCGTCGTGGACTACCTCCTACGAGCAGTACTTC,CASSPSWTTSYEQYF